Listed here are 8 T cell receptor beta chains from one sample, sequenced in a study of identical twins. Each CDR3 protein gets one entry after TCRdb re-called the 5' RACE reads with MiXCR. The table includes a few hundred thousand distinct CDR3 sequences, about 16% detected once. The sample also formed part of further work on yellow fever vaccine responses in identical twins.

The specimen sequenced was CD4+ T cells sorted from blood. All receptors come from a woman younger than 30 in good health.

This chain connects TRBV3-1 to TRBJ2-1, with D unclear. The CDR3 has 17 residues. The V end lost 0 bases, the J end lost 0 bases, and 12 bases lay between the germline ends. Germline values: CDR1 LGHDT, CDR2 YNNKEL (reference sequence). The CDR3 spells CASSQDPGQSSYNEQFF. In DNA form, the CDR3 reads TGTGCCAGCAGCCAAGATCCAGGCCAAAGCTCCTACAATGAGCAGTTCTTC.

This clonotype was counted at least ten times. V and J are TRBV5-1 and TRBJ2-3, with D possibly called TRBD1 or TRBD2 (5 bases each). The CDR3 length is 15 residues. V gave up 0 bases and J gave up 1 base, with 9 bases separating them. CDR1 is SGHRS, CDR2 YFSETQ, per germline. CDR3 nucleotides: TGCGCCAGCAGCTTGGACGGGGACCGCACAGATACGCAGTATTTT. It yields the protein CASSLDGDRTDTQYF. Full variable domain (rest looked up from reference TRBV5-1 and TRBJ2-3): KAGVTQTPRYLIKTRGQQVTLSCSPISGHRSVSWYQQTPGQGLQFLFEYFSETQRNKGNFPGRFSGRQFSNSRSEMNVSTLELGDSALYLCASSLDGDRTDTQYFGPGTRLTVL.

This sequence joins TRBV10-3 and TRBJ2-1; 7 nucleotides match TRBD2. The V gene end was trimmed by 8 bases and the J gene end by 1 base; junction bases not matched to a gene: 2. The CDR3 covers 13 residues. CDR1 and CDR2 (germline): ENHRY, SYGVKD. The CDR3 nucleotides read TGTGCCATCTTGGGGGGGTCCTACAATGAGCAGTTCTTC. Translated: CAILGGSYNEQFF.

CDR3 sequence: CSASRGAGQPQHF. Written as DNA, the CDR3 is TGCAGTGCTAGCCGGGGGGCGGGTCAGCCCCAGCATTTT. The chain uses TRBV20-1 and TRBJ1-5; tentatively, D is TRBD1 (6 bases). V lost 3 bases and J lost 6, with 12 bases in between. In germline, CDR1 is DFQATT, CDR2 SNEGSKA (reference sequence). The CDR3 covers 13 residues.

Only a few counts were recorded for this clonotype. The genes are TRBV11-2 and TRBJ2-3; D is ambiguous. The ends were cut back, 0 bases at V and 4 bases at J, with 2 bases in the middle. There are 12 residues in the CDR3. CDR1 is SGHAT, CDR2 FQNNGV, per germline. The CDR3 region is CASSLDSDTQYF. Here the CDR3 DNA reads TGTGCCAGCAGCTTAGATTCAGATACGCAGTATTTT.

This chain uses TRBV6-5 with TRBJ1-5; D call uncertain. Germline CDR1 and CDR2: MNHEY and SVGAGI. V was trimmed by 2 bases and J by 6 bases, leaving 8 bases between them. This CDR3 has 13 residues. The CDR3 DNA reads TGTGCCAGCAGTTACATGGGCGGTCAGCCCCAGCATTTT. It specifies CASSYMGGQPQHF.

This clonotype has a handful of counts. The chain recombines TRBV12-3 or TRBV12-4 with TRBJ2-5; 12 bases fit TRBD2. Germline trimming cut 5 bases from V and 3 bases from J; bases unmatched to any gene: 1. This CDR3 has 14 amino acids. CDR3 protein: CASSRLAGEETQYF. In DNA form, the CDR3 reads TGTGCCAGCAGTCGACTAGCGGGGGAAGAGACCCAGTACTTC.

This chain connects TRBV11-3 to TRBJ2-5; D not resolved. This CDR3 has 17 amino acids. The germline V gene encodes CDR1 SGHNT and CDR2 YENEEA. Trimming removed 5 bases at V and 2 bases at J, with 21 bases between. The CDR3 sequence is CASSSSFVQKKQETQYF. The CDR3 DNA follows: TGTGCCAGCAGCAGCAGTTTCGTTCAGAAGAAACAAGAGACCCAGTACTTC.